A single sample is the source of the 25 T cell receptor beta chains below, sequenced in a study of T-cell reconstitution after alpha-beta-depleted transplantation in children. Researchers prepared the TCRbeta library using unique molecular identifiers, the study reports. In TCRdb, the PCR reads were re-called with MiXCR into one record per CDR3 protein. The table shows 85,000 to 120,000 distinct CDR3 sequences, with 7% to 8% occurring only once. Sequenced here: PBMCs, sampled before TCRalphabeta/CD19-depleted stem cell transplant. Every receptor here comes from a boy aged 2-15 years with acute lymphoblastic leukemia, due to receive a stem cell transplant.

The chain carries TRBV11-2 and TRBJ2-1, with D tentatively TRBD2 (5 bases). The germline gives CDR1 SGHAT, CDR2 FQNNGV. The CDR3 consists of 18 residues. V was shortened by 5 bases and J by 0 bases, with 20 bases between the two germline ends. CDR3 loop: CASSLPLRVRSSYNEQFF. CDR3 DNA: TGTGCCAGCAGCCTACCCCTGAGGGTGCGCAGCTCCTACAATGAGCAGTTCTTC.

This clonotype was detected ten times or more. This chain uses TRBV5-1 with TRBJ2-2, with a possible D match to TRBD1 (6 bases). V lost 0 bases to trimming and J lost 2 bases, with 8 bases between them. This CDR3 is built from 15 residues. The germline V gene has CDR1 SGHRS and CDR2 YFSETQ. The CDR3 bases are TGCGCCAGCAGCTTGGGGACAGCAAACACCGGGGAGCTGTTTTTT. Translation: CASSLGTANTGELFF. Full variable domain (rest looked up from reference TRBV5-1 and TRBJ2-2): KAGVTQTPRYLIKTRGQQVTLSCSPISGHRSVSWYQQTPGQGLQFLFEYFSETQRNKGNFPGRFSGRQFSNSRSEMNVSTLELGDSALYLCASSLGTANTGELFFGEGSRLTVL.

A few counts support this clonotype. The V and J genes are TRBV2 and TRBJ2-5; 7 nucleotides match TRBD2. CDR1 is SNHLY, CDR2 FYNNEI, per germline. The CDR3 extends over 15 amino acids. Unmatched junction bases numbered 14, after V lost 11 bases and J lost 2 bases. The CDR3: CAGGGSRGEQETQYF. Written as DNA, the CDR3 is TGTGCCGGAGGCGGCTCTCGGGGGGAACAAGAGACCCAGTACTTC.

The gene calls are TRBV5-1 and TRBJ2-1; 12 bases are shared with TRBD1. Looked up from germline, CDR1 is SGHRS and CDR2 is YFSETQ. The CDR3 sequence is 16 residues long. J gave up 7 bases and V 2 bases, and 7 bases lay outside the gene matches. In DNA, the CDR3 is TGCGCCAGCAGCTTAGACCCGGGACAGGGGGCAAATGAGCAGTTCTTC. Residues: CASSLDPGQGANEQFF.

This clonotype appeared many times. The chain is built from TRBV12-3 or TRBV12-4 and TRBJ2-7; D is tentatively TRBD1 or TRBD2 (5 bases each). Trimming took 4 bases from V and 2 from J, leaving 9 bases between them. The CDR3 is 13 residues long. The CDR3 spells CASSWGTPYEQYF. The CDR3 DNA reads as TGTGCCAGCAGTTGGGGGACCCCCTACGAGCAGTACTTC.

This clonotype has ten or more counts. The chain couples TRBV6-1 to TRBJ2-5, with D possibly matching TRBD2 (5 bases). The CDR3 covers 15 residues. CDR1 and CDR2 (germline): MNHNS, SASEGT. V shed 6 bases and J shed 3 bases, with 17 bases lying between them. The chain's CDR3 is CASRDSRGWEETQYF. DNA of the CDR3: TGTGCCAGCAGAGATTCCCGGGGATGGGAAGAGACCCAGTACTTC.

The CDR3 DNA is TGTGCCAGCAGCCCCGCAGAGGGTAGGTCGGGGATGAATGAGCAGTTCTTC. It encodes CASSPAEGRSGMNEQFF. This sequence joins TRBV7-9 and TRBJ2-1; weak D call: TRBD2 (5 bases). Trimming took off 5 bases at V and 7 bases at J, with 24 bases between the two ends. The CDR3 totals 17 residues. The germline gives CDR1 SEHNR, CDR2 FQNEAQ (reference sequence).

This clonotype was counted many times. This chain links TRBV5-5 with TRBJ1-1; 8 bases are a match to TRBD1. The CDR3 sequence is 13 residues long. Germline lookup yields CDR1 SGHKS and CDR2 YYEKEE (reference sequence). The V segment lost 4 bases and the J segment 6 bases; nucleotides outside the gene matches: 5. CDR3 sequence: CASSRTTGAEAFF. CDR3 nucleotide sequence: TGTGCCAGCAGCAGAACGACAGGGGCTGAAGCTTTCTTT.

As regards this clonotype: The limits of the CDR3 on the DNA are not certain, so only TCRdb's listed CDR3 is given. V usage is TRBV5-5 and J usage is TRBJ2-2; the DNA was not used to check the table's D call, TRBD1. The CDR3 length equals 17 residues, ends included. Germline V gene sequence: CDR1 SGHKS, CDR2 YYEKEE (reference sequence). The CDR3 protein is CASSLDPVGQGATGELF.

This clonotype appeared many times. The rearrangement joins TRBV11-2 to TRBJ2-7, with D possibly TRBD1 on 6 matching bases. Germline V gene sequence: CDR1 SGHAT, CDR2 FQNNGV. This CDR3 comprises 15 residues. Trimming removed 5 bases at V and 1 base at J, with 15 bases between. The CDR3 DNA reads TGTGCCAGCAGCCAAACAGGGCTCAAGTCCTACGAGCAGTACTTC. It encodes CASSQTGLKSYEQYF.

This clonotype came up a few times. The rearrangement links TRBV12-3 or TRBV12-4 to TRBJ2-1; 9 bases align to TRBD1. This CDR3 contains 14 residues. V lost 4 bases and J lost 6; bases outside the gene matches: 4. CDR3 sequence: CASSSTGGPNEQFF. CDR3 in DNA: TGTGCCAGCAGTTCAACAGGGGGCCCCAATGAGCAGTTCTTC.

In this sample, this clonotype turned up many times. CDR3 nucleotide sequence: TGTGCCAGCAGTCCGGGCGTATTGGGACATGCTAATGAAAAACTGTTTTTT. Translation: CASSPGVLGHANEKLFF. The rearrangement links TRBV12-3 or TRBV12-4 to TRBJ1-4; D possibly corresponds to TRBD1 (6 bases). V lost 5 bases to trimming and J lost 3 bases, with 19 bases between them. CDR3 length: 17 residues.

This clonotype was found many times. The chain recombines TRBV20-1 with TRBJ1-3; 8 nucleotides line up with TRBD1. The V gene's germline CDR1 is DFQATT and CDR2 SNEGSKA (reference sequence). The CDR3 sequence is 12 residues long. V lost 8 bases, J lost 4 bases, and 4 bases stayed unmatched. CDR3 coding DNA: TGCAGTCTTGGACAGGGAGGAAACACCATATATTTT. Encoded protein: CSLGQGGNTIYF.

The table lists this clonotype with a few counts. Here the CDR3 reads CASSPGGRGTEAFF. The CDR3 DNA reads TGTGCCAGCAGCCCAGGGGGAAGAGGGACTGAAGCTTTCTTT. The gene calls are TRBV5-6 and TRBJ1-1; 7 bases map to TRBD1. Germline CDR1 reads SGHDT; CDR2 reads YYEEEE. The V gene end was trimmed by 4 bases and the J gene end by 5 bases; junction bases not matched to a gene: 8. This CDR3 has 14 amino acids.

This clonotype has a count of ten or more. This sequence joins TRBV6-2 or TRBV6-3 and TRBJ2-7; TRBD1 agrees at 7 bases. CDR3 size: 14 residues. V shed 2 bases and J 4 bases; nucleotides not matched to a gene: 5. CDR1 is MNHEY and CDR2 is SVGEGT in the germline V gene. CDR3 nucleotides: TGTGCCAGCAGTTACGCCGGGACAGTATACGAGCAGTACTTC. Translation gives CASSYAGTVYEQYF.

This clonotype was seen ten or more times. The chain uses TRBV25-1 and TRBJ1-2; D is possibly TRBD1 (5 bases). Germline V gene data show CDR1 as MGHDK and CDR2 as SYGVNS. This CDR3 contains 13 residues. V lost 3 bases to trimming and J lost 3 bases, with 8 bases between them. Here the CDR3 DNA reads TGTGCCAGCAGTGACGACAGCTACTATGGCTACACCTTC. This encodes CASSDDSYYGYTF.

Regarding this clonotype: A clone one base away is much larger, so this may be a read error. This chain joins TRBV2 and TRBJ2-7, with D perhaps matching TRBD1 (6 bases). The V gene's germline CDR1 is SNHLY and CDR2 FYNNEI. Trimming cost V 4 bases and J 7 bases, with 20 bases left between them. The CDR3 is made up of 15 amino acids. This chain's CDR3 is CASSVALSGEGEQYF. Here the CDR3 DNA reads TGTGCCAGCAGTGTAGCGCTTTCAGGGGAAGGGGAGCAGTACTTC.

This clonotype has ten or more counts. The genes are TRBV12-3 or TRBV12-4 and TRBJ2-3, with 15 bases matching TRBD2. There are 17 residues in the CDR3. Trimming removed 6 bases from V and 0 bases from J; junction bases left unmatched: 4. The CDR3 region has the DNA TGTGCCAGCAGAGGACTAGCGGGGGGGCCTAGCACAGATACGCAGTATTTT. Translation: CASRGLAGGPSTDTQYF.

The CDR3 bases are TGCAGTGCTAGGATGGATGAGCAGTTCTTC. Translation: CSARMDEQFF. This chain joins TRBV20-1 and TRBJ2-1; D unclear. Germline CDR1 reads DFQATT; CDR2 reads SNEGSKA (reference sequence). The CDR3 is made up of 10 amino acids. With 3 bases removed from V and 8 bases from J, the gap between germline ends came to 5 bases.

This clonotype turned up a few times. This chain links TRBV18 with TRBJ2-1; D is ambiguous. From germline, CDR1 is KGHSH and CDR2 LQKENI. The CDR3 is 13 amino acids. The V gene lost 6 bases and the J gene lost 6 bases, with 12 bases spanning the gap. DNA of the CDR3: TGTGCCAGCTCCCCCGTTTACCGCAATGAGCAGTTCTTC. This codes for CASSPVYRNEQFF.

This clonotype was seen a few times. This chain links TRBV20-1 with TRBJ1-6; D remains unclear. This CDR3 has 13 residues. Trimming shortened V by 5 bases and J by 8 bases, and 13 bases separated the two germline ends. Germline V lookup: CDR1 DFQATT, CDR2 SNEGSKA (reference sequence). The CDR3 coding sequence is TGCAGTGCTCCTACAGTTCTTGATTCACCCCTCCACTTT. Translated, it gives CSAPTVLDSPLHF.

This clonotype came up a few times. The chain has TRBV12-3 or TRBV12-4 and TRBJ1-6, with TRBD1 as a possible D gene (5 bases). The CDR3 has 15 amino acids. Trimming left V 5 bases short and J 7 bases short, with 15 bases between. This chain's CDR3 is CASSARGGMNSPLHF. The CDR3 DNA reads TGTGCCAGCAGTGCCCGGGGGGGGATGAATTCACCCCTCCACTTT.

This clonotype was found many times. CDR3 in amino acids: CSVEDGAGGVYNEQFF. The CDR3 nucleotides are TGCAGCGTTGAAGACGGGGCAGGGGGCGTCTACAATGAGCAGTTCTTC. The chain joins TRBV29-1 to TRBJ2-1, with 8 positions matching TRBD1. Per germline, CDR1 SQVTM and CDR2 ANQGSEA. The V segment lost 0 bases and the J segment 3 bases; nucleotides outside the gene matches: 7. CDR3 size: 16 residues.

This clonotype showed up many times. The J gene is TRBJ2-1, the V gene TRBV10-3; D is ambiguous. Germline assignment: CDR1 ENHRY and CDR2 SYGVKD. The CDR3 length is 15 residues. Between the trimmed V and J ends, which lost 4 bases and 4 bases, there was a span of 14 bases. The CDR3 DNA is TGTGCCATCAGTGTCACTCCCGGAAGGTACAATGAGCAGTTCTTC. Amino acids: CAISVTPGRYNEQFF.

This clonotype was counted many times. This CDR3 is CASSSEWYQETQYF. Here the CDR3 DNA reads TGTGCCAGCAGCTCCGAATGGTACCAAGAGACCCAGTACTTC. The rearrangement links TRBV7-2 to TRBJ2-5; D is ambiguous. Trimming took 4 bases from V and 0 from J, leaving 9 bases between them. The CDR3 runs to 14 residues. CDR1 is SGHTA and CDR2 is FQGNSA in the germline V gene.